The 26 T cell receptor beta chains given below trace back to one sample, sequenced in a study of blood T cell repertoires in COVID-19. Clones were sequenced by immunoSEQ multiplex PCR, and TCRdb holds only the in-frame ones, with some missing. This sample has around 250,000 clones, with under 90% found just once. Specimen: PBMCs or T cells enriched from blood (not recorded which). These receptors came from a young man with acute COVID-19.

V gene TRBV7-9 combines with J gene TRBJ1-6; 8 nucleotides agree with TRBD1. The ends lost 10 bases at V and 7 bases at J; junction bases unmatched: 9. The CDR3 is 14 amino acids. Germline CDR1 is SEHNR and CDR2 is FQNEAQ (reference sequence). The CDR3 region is CATRNGQGNSPLHF. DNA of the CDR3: TGTGCCACTCGCAACGGACAGGGAAATTCACCCCTCCACTTT.

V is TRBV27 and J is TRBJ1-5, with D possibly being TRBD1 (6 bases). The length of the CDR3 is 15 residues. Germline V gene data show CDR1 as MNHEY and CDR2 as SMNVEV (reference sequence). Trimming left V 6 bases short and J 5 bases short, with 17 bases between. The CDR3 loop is CASSRDTREYQPQHF. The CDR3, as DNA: TGTGCCAGCAGCAGGGACACACGCGAGTATCAGCCCCAGCATTTT.

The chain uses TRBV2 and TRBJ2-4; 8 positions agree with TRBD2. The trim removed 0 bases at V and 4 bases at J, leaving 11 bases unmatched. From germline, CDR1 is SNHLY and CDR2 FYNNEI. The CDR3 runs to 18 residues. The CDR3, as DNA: TGTGCCAGCAGTGAAGCTGGAAGAGGACTAGCCCCTAAAAACATTCAGTACTTC. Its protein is CASSEAGRGLAPKNIQYF.

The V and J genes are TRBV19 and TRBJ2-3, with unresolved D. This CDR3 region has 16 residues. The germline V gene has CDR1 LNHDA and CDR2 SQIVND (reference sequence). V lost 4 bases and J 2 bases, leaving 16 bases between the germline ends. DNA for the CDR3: TGTGCCAGTAGTAAGAGGCGGCAGCACTCCACAGATACGCAGTATTTT. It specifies CASSKRRQHSTDTQYF.

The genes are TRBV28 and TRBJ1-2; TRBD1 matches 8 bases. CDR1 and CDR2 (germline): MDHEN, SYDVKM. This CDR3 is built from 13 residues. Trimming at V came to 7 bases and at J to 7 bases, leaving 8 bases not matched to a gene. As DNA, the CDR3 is TGTGCCAGCACGAAAATAACAGGGGGTGGCTACACCTTC. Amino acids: CASTKITGGGYTF.

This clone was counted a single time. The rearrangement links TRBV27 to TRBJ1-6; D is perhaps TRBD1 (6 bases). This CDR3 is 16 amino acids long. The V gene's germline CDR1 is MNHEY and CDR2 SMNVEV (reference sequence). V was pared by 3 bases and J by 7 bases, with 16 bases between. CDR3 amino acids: CASSFISRTANSPLHF. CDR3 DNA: TGTGCCAGCAGTTTCATTTCACGGACAGCAAATTCACCCCTCCACTTT.

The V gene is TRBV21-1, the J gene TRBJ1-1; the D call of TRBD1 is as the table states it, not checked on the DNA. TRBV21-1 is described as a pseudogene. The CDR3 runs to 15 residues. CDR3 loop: CASSDAGGMDTEAFF. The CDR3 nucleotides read TGTGCCAGCAGCGACGCAGGGGGCATGGACACTGAAGCTTTCTTT.

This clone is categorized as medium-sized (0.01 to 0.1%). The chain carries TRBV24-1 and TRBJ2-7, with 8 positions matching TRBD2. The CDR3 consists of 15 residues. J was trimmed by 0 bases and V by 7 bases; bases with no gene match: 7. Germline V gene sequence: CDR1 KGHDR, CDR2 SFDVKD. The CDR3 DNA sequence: TGTGCCACCAGCCGGGAGGGCTCTTACTCCTACGAGCAGTACGTC. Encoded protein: CATSREGSYSYEQYV.

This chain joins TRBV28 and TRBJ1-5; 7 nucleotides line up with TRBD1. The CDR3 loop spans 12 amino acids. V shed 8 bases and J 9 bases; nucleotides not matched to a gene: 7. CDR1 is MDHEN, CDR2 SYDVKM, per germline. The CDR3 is CASGTGARPQHF. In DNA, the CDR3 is TGTGCCAGCGGAACAGGGGCGAGGCCCCAGCATTTT.

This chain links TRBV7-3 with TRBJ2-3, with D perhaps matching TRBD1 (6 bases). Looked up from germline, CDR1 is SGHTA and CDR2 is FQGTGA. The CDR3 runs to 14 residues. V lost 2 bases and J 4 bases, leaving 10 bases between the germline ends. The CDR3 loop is CASSLYRDPDTQYF. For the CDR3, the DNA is TGTGCCAGCAGCTTATACAGGGACCCAGATACGCAGTATTTT.

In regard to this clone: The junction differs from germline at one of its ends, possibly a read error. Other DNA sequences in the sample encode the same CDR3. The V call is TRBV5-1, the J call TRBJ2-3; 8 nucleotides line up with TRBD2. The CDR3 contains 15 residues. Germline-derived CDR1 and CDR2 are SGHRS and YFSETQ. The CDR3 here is CASSLRGTRADTQYF. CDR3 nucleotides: TGTGCCAGCAGCTTGCGGGGGACTAGGGCGGATACGCAGTATTTT. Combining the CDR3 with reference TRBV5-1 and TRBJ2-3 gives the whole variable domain KAGVTQTPRYLIKTRGQQVTLSCSPISGHRSVSWYQQTPGQGLQFLFEYFSETQRNKGNFPGRFSGRQFSNSRSEMNVSTLELGDSALYLCASSLRGTRADTQYFGPGTRLTVL.

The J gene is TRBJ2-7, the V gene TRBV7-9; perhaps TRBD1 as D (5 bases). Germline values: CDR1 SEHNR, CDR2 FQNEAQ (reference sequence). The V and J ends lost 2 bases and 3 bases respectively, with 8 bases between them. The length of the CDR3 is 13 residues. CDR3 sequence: CASSLKGHYEQYV. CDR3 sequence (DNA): TGTGCCAGCAGCTTAAAAGGACACTACGAGCAGTACGTC.

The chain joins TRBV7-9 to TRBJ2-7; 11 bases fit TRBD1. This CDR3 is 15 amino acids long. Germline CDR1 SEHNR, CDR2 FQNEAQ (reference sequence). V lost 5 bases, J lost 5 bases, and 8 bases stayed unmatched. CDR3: CASSRPGQGGHEQYV. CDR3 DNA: TGTGCCAGCAGCCGCCCGGGACAGGGGGGCCACGAGCAGTACGTC.

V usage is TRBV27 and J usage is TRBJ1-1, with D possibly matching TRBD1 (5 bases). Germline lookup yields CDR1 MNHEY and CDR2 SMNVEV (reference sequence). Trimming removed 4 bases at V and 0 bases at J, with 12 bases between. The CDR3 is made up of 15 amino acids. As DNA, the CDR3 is TGTGCCAGCAGTTCCACAGGACAAGTGAACACTGAAGCTTTCTTT. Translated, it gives CASSSTGQVNTEAFF.

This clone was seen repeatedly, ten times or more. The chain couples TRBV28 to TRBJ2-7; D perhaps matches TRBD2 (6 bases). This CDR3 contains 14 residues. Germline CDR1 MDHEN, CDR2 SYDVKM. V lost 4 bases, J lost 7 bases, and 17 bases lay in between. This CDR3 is CASSSPRGMREQYV. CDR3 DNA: TGTGCCAGCAGTTCCCCCCGGGGGATGAGAGAGCAGTACGTC.

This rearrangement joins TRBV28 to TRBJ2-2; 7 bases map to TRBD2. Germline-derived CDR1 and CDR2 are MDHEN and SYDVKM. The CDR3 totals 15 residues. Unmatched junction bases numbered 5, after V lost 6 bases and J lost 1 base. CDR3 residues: CASRGGTGNTGELFF. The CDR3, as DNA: TGTGCCAGCAGGGGGGGGACGGGGAACACCGGGGAGCTGTTTTTT.

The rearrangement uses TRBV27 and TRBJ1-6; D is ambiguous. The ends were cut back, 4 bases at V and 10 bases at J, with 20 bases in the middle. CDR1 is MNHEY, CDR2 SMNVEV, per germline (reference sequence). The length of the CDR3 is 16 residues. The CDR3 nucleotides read TGTGCCAGCAGTTCACCCCCGGGGATAATTAAATCACCCCTCCACTTT. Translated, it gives CASSSPPGIIKSPLHF.

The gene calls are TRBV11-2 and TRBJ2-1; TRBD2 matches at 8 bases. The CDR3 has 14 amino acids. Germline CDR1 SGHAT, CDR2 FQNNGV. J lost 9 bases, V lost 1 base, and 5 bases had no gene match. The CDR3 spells CASSLAGGPSEQFF. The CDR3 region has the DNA TGTGCCAGCAGCTTAGCGGGAGGGCCAAGTGAGCAGTTCTTC.

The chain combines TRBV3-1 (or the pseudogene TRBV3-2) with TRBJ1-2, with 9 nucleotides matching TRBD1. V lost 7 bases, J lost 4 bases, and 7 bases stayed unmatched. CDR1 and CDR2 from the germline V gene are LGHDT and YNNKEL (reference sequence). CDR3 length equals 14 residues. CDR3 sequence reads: CASTHRGLRYGYTF. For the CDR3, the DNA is TGTGCCAGCACCCACAGGGGGCTCCGCTATGGCTACACCTTC.

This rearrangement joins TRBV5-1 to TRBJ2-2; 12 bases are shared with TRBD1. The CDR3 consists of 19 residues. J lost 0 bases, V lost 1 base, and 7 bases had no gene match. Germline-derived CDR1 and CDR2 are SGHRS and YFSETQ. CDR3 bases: TGCGCCAGCAGCTTGCGCCCGGGACAGGGGGCCCCGAACACCGGGGAGCTGTTTTTT. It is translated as CASSLRPGQGAPNTGELFF.

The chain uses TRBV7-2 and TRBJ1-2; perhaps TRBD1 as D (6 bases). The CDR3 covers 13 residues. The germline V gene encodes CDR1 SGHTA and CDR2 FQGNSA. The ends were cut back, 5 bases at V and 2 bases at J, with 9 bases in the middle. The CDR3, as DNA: TGTGCCAGCAGCCGTGGACAGAACTATGGCTACACCTTC. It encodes CASSRGQNYGYTF.

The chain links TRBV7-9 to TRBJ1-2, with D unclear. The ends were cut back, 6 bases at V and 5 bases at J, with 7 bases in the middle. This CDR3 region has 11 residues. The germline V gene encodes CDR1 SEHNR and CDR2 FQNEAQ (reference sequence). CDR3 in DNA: TGTGCCAGCAGTTCGGAGTATGGCTACACCTTC. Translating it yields CASSSEYGYTF.

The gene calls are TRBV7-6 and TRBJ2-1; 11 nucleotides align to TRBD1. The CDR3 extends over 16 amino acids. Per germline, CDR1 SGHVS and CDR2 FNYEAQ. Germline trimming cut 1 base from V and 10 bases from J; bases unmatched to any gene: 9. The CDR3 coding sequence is TGTGCCAGCAGCTTAGAGGGGGACAGGGGGTGGGAGGAGCAGTTCTTC. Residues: CASSLEGDRGWEEQFF.

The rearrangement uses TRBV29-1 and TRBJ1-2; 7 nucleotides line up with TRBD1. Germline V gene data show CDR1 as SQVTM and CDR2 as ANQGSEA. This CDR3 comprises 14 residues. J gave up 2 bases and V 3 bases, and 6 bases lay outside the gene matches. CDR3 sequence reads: CSVDTGQTNYGYTF. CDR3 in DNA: TGCAGCGTTGATACGGGACAGACCAACTATGGCTACACCTTC.

CDR3: CASTPNDPLAGGYNEQFF. The CDR3 bases are TGTGCCAGCACCCCAAATGACCCGCTAGCGGGAGGGTACAATGAGCAGTTCTTC. The gene calls are TRBV13 and TRBJ2-1, with 12 bases matching TRBD2. V shed 7 bases and J 4 bases; nucleotides not matched to a gene: 14. The CDR3 extends over 18 amino acids. Per germline, CDR1 PRHDT and CDR2 FYEKMQ (reference sequence).

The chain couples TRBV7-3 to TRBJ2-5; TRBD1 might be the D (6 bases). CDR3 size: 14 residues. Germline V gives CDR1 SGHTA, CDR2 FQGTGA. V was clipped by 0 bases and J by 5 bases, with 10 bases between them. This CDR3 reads CASSLTQGSETQYF. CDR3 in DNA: TGTGCCAGCAGCTTAACGCAGGGGTCGGAGACCCAGTACTTC. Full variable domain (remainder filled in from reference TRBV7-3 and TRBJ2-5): GAGVSQTPSNKVTEKGKYVELRCDPISGHTALYWYRQSLGQGPEFLIYFQGTGAADDSGLPNDRFFAVRPEGSVSTLKIQRTERGDSAVYLCASSLTQGSETQYFGPGTRLLVL.